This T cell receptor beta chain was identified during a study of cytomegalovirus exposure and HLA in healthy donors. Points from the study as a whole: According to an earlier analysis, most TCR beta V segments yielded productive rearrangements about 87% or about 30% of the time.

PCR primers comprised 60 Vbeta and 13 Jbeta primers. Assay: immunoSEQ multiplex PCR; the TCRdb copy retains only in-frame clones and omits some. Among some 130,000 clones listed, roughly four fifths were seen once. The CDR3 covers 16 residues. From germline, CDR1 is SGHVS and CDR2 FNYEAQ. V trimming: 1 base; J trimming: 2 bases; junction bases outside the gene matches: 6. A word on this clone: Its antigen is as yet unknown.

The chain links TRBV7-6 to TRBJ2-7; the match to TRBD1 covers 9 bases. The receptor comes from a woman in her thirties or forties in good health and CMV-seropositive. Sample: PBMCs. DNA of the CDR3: TGTGCCAGCAGCTTAGGGACCGGGACAGGGACCTACGAGCAGTACTTC. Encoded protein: CASSLGTGTGTYEQYF.